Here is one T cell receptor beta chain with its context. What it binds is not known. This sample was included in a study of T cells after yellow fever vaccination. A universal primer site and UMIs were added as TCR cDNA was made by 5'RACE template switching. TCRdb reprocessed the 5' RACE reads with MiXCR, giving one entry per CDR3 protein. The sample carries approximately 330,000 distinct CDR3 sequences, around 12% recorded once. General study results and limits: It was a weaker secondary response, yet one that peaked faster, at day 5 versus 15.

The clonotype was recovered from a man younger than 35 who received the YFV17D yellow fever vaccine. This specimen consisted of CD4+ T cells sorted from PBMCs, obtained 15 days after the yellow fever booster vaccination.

CDR3: CASSSVIAGGLGELFF. Written as DNA, the CDR3 is TGTGCCAGCAGCTCCGTGATAGCGGGGGGGCTCGGGGAGCTGTTTTTT. The chain recombines TRBV12-3 or TRBV12-4 with TRBJ2-2, with 11 bases identical to TRBD2. V was clipped by 6 bases and J by 7 bases; unmatched bases: 10. This CDR3 is built from 16 residues.